This T cell receptor beta chain was captured by sequencing in a study of shared clonotypes between healthy human individuals. Genomic DNA from each subset was divided evenly over several immunoSEQ plates. Produced via immunoSEQ multiplex PCR; TCRdb's table is partial and in-frame only. Here the sample spans about 490,000 clones, more than 65% being singletons. This CDR3 has 17 residues. The germline CDR1 and CDR2 sequences are MGHRA and YSYEKL. Deletions cut 1 base from V and 7 bases from J, with 20 bases between. The specimen was PBMCs. This chain joins TRBV4-1 and TRBJ1-5, with unresolved D. The sequence came from a woman between 40 and 50 years old in good health. Some clones in this sample may be carry-over from other donors' samples. This chain's CDR3 is CASSQAHPAGGAQPQHF. The CDR3 DNA reads as TGCGCCAGCAGCCAAGCCCATCCAGCGGGTGGTGCACAGCCCCAGCATTTT.